Below, 8 T cell receptor beta chains from the same sample are listed, as sequenced in a study of blood T cell repertoires in COVID-19. Here immunoSEQ multiplex PCR was the method, and the copy in TCRdb shows in-frame clones only, minus some. The table lists approximately 10,000 clones, about two thirds of them singletons. Sequenced material: peripheral blood. The receptors shown here come from a man aged 55 to 70 with COVID-19, enrolled during active disease.

A few counts support this clone. The rearrangement uses TRBV5-6 and TRBJ1-2; weak D call: TRBD1 (5 bases). The CDR3 length is 14 residues. Germline V gives CDR1 SGHDT, CDR2 YYEEEE. With 0 bases removed from V and 4 bases from J, the gap between germline ends came to 10 bases. CDR3 loop: CASSLGQFSYGYTF. The CDR3 coding sequence is TGTGCCAGCAGCTTGGGACAGTTCAGCTATGGCTACACCTTC.

The rearrangement uses TRBV25-1 and TRBJ2-6; TRBD2 might be the D (5 bases). From germline, CDR1 is MGHDK and CDR2 SYGVNS. CDR3 length: 16 residues. V lost 8 bases to trimming and J lost 0 bases, with 14 bases between them. The CDR3 protein is CASGGRWDSGANVLTF. The CDR3 region has the DNA TGTGCCAGCGGAGGCAGGTGGGACTCTGGGGCCAACGTCCTGACTTTC. Looking up the rest from reference TRBV25-1 and TRBJ2-6 gives the full variable domain: EADIYQTPRYLVIGTGKKITLECSQTMGHDKMYWYQQDPGMELHLIHYSYGVNSTEKGDLSSESTVSRIRTEHFPLTLESARPSHTSQYLCASGGRWDSGANVLTFGAGSRLTVL.

This sequence joins TRBV19 and TRBJ1-5; possible D gene TRBD1, 6 bases. The CDR3 consists of 13 residues. Trimming left V 5 bases short and J 4 bases short, with 9 bases between. The germline V gene encodes CDR1 LNHDA and CDR2 SQIVND (reference sequence). The CDR3 sequence: CASSPDRNQPQHF. The CDR3 region has the DNA TGTGCCAGTAGTCCTGACAGGAATCAGCCCCAGCATTTT.

The genes are TRBV7-8 and TRBJ1-1, with D perhaps TRBD1 (5 bases). V lost 5 bases, J lost 5 bases, and 15 bases lay in between. This CDR3 contains 14 residues. CDR1 is SGHVS and CDR2 is FQNEAQ in the germline V gene. The CDR3 loop is CASSTRRGPTEAFF. As DNA, the CDR3 is TGTGCCAGCAGCACACGGAGGGGACCAACTGAAGCTTTCTTT.

This clone was detected only a few times. The chain carries TRBV4-1 and TRBJ1-2, with D perhaps TRBD1 (5 bases). The CDR3 covers 14 residues. CDR1 and CDR2 (germline): MGHRA, YSYEKL. V was pared by 6 bases and J by 3 bases, with 14 bases between. CDR3 protein: CASSPVLGDYGYTF. The DNA of the CDR3 is TGCGCCAGCAGTCCCGTCTTAGGGGACTATGGCTACACCTTC.

The genes are TRBV2 and TRBJ2-7; D might be TRBD2 (6 bases). This CDR3 region has 13 residues. Trimming stripped 8 bases from V and 11 bases from J, with 22 bases between. The germline CDR1 and CDR2 sequences are SNHLY and FYNNEI. As DNA, the CDR3 is TGTGCCAGCGGGGGGTATTTGGGATTCGGGGAGTACTTC. It specifies CASGGYLGFGEYF.

The CDR3 loop reads CSVRTWGTEAFF. CDR3 nucleotide sequence: TGCAGCGTGAGGACATGGGGCACTGAAGCTTTCTTT. V usage is TRBV29-1 and J usage is TRBJ1-1, with a weak D call TRBD1 (5 bases). Trimming shortened V by 6 bases and J by 4 bases, and 12 bases separated the two germline ends. The length of the CDR3 is 12 residues. The germline V gene encodes CDR1 SQVTM and CDR2 ANQGSEA.

The chain uses TRBV6-5 and TRBJ1-1; D uncertain. Per the germline V gene, CDR1 is MNHEY and CDR2 is SVGAGI. The CDR3 contains 14 residues. The V end lost 2 bases, the J end lost 2 bases, and 9 bases lay between the germline ends. The CDR3 reads CASSYGRKNTEAFF. As DNA, the CDR3 is TGTGCCAGCAGTTACGGGAGAAAAAACACTGAAGCTTTCTTT.